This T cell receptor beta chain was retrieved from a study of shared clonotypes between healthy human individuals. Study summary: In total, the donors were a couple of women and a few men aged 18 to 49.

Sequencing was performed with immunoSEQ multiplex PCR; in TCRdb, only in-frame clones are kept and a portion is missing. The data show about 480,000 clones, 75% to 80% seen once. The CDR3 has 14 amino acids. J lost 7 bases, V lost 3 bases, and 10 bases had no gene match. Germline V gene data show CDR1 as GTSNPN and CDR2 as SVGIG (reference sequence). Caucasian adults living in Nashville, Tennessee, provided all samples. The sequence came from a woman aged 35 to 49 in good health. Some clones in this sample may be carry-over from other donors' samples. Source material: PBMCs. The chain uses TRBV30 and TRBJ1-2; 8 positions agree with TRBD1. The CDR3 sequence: CAWRQLDREGGYTF. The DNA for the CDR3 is TGTGCCTGGAGACAACTGGACAGGGAGGGTGGCTACACCTTC. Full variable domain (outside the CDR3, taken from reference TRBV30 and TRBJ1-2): SQTIHQWPATLVQPVGSPLSLECTVEGTSNPNLYWYRQAAGRGLQLLFYSVGIGQISSEVPQNLSASRPQDRQFILSSKKLLLSDSGFYLCAWRQLDREGGYTFGSGTRLTVV.